This entry lists 19 T cell receptor beta chains sequenced from one sample in a study of monozygotic twins with inflammatory bowel disease. TCRdb re-called the 5' RACE reads, yielding one record per CDR3 amino acid sequence without DNA. This listing includes about 210,000 distinct CDR3 sequences. Sequencing input: blood. Receptors were obtained from a human donor with ulcerative colitis or Crohn's disease, or a healthy co-twin of an affected twin (not recorded which).

This sequence joins TRBV18 and TRBJ1-1; the D gene TCRdb calls, TRBD1, cannot be checked with no DNA. The V gene's germline CDR1 is KGHSH and CDR2 LQKENI. The CDR3 sequence is 13 residues long. CDR3 sequence: CASSPRDRVDAFF.

J is TRBJ1-5 and V is TRBV10-3. CDR1 and CDR2 from the germline V gene are ENHRY and SYGVKD. CDR3 length: 15 residues. This chain's CDR3 is CAISGARGINQPQHF.

CDR3 residues: CISTNGQGARGYTF. V gene TRBV20-1 combines with J gene TRBJ1-2; TCRdb's D gene call, TRBD1, goes unchecked for lack of DNA. The length of the CDR3 is 14 residues. Germline CDR1 reads DFQATT; CDR2 reads SNEGSKA (reference sequence).

V and J are TRBV20-1 and TRBJ1-1. The germline V gene encodes CDR1 DFQATT and CDR2 SNEGSKA (reference sequence). This CDR3 is built from 15 residues. The chain's CDR3 is CSAPRDTNVGTEAFF.

The V call is TRBV11-3, the J call TRBJ2-1; as DNA is missing, the TRBD2 call by TCRdb cannot be tested. The CDR3 is made up of 17 amino acids. In germline, CDR1 is SGHNT, CDR2 YENEEA. Here the CDR3 reads CASSPGTSGTAYNEQFF. Variable domain in full (rest from reference TRBV11-3 and TRBJ2-1): EAGVVQSPRYKIIEKKQPVAFWCNPISGHNTLYWYLQNLGQGPELLIRYENEEAVDDSQLPKDRFSAERLKGVDSTLKIQPAELGDSAVYLCASSPGTSGTAYNEQFFGPGTRLTVL.

The chain carries TRBV12-3 or TRBV12-4 and TRBJ1-5. The CDR3 extends over 15 amino acids. CDR3 region: CASSRGGGGNQPQHF.

The rearrangement joins TRBV28 to TRBJ2-7; TCRdb's D call of TRBD2 is untestable without DNA. The CDR3 is 12 amino acids. Germline-derived CDR1 and CDR2 are MDHEN and SYDVKM. This CDR3 is CASSLSEGRQYF.

This rearrangement joins TRBV20-1 to TRBJ1-1; with no DNA, the TCRdb D assignment of TRBD1 cannot be verified. Per the germline V gene, CDR1 is DFQATT and CDR2 is SNEGSKA (reference sequence). This CDR3 has 14 residues. The CDR3 region is CSARAGTDHTEAFF.

The gene calls are TRBV20-1 and TRBJ2-7; TCRdb designates TRBD2, a call that cannot be tested without DNA. Per the germline V gene, CDR1 is DFQATT and CDR2 is SNEGSKA (reference sequence). The CDR3 is 15 residues long. The CDR3 region is CSASKGGGREDEQYF.

The chain has TRBV5-6 and TRBJ2-5. CDR1 and CDR2 from the germline V gene are SGHDT and YYEEEE. This CDR3 has 13 residues. This CDR3 reads CASSLAQQETQYF.

The chain combines TRBV7-6 with TRBJ2-5; TCRdb's D gene call, TRBD2, goes unchecked for lack of DNA. Per the germline V gene, CDR1 is SGHVS and CDR2 is FNYEAQ. The CDR3 is 17 residues long. CDR3 protein: CASSSAGLAGGQETQYF.

This chain links TRBV18 with TRBJ1-6; without DNA, the TCRdb call of TRBD1 cannot be checked. This CDR3 has 14 amino acids. Germline assignment: CDR1 KGHSH and CDR2 LQKENI. The CDR3 loop reads CASSPDRVGSPLHF.

The chain couples TRBV6-2 or TRBV6-3 to TRBJ1-5; TCRdb proposes TRBD1, but this gene call is untestable without DNA. Germline V gene sequence: CDR1 MNHEY, CDR2 SVGEGT. This CDR3 has 15 amino acids. CDR3 protein: CASSYPQGRGQPQHF.

This chain links TRBV7-2 with TRBJ1-1. CDR1 and CDR2 (germline): SGHTA, FQGNSA. This CDR3 spans 14 amino acids. CDR3 in amino acids: CASSFRDRNTEAFF.

This sequence joins TRBV5-1 and TRBJ2-1; lacking DNA, the TRBD2 call made by TCRdb goes unchecked. Germline V CDR1 and CDR2: SGHRS, YFSETQ. CDR3 length: 15 amino acids. The CDR3 region is CASSASSGGANEQFF.

The V and J genes are TRBV5-1 and TRBJ1-1; TCRdb gives TRBD1 as the D gene, but with no DNA this cannot be confirmed. Germline V gives CDR1 SGHRS, CDR2 YFSETQ. The length of the CDR3 is 13 residues. The CDR3 is CASSLLSNAEAFF.

The chain has TRBV3-1 and TRBJ2-3; there is no DNA to check the TCRdb D call of TRBD1. Germline CDR1 is LGHDT and CDR2 is YNNKEL (reference sequence). The length of the CDR3 is 16 residues. The CDR3 loop is CASSQGQGAKMDTQYF.

This rearrangement joins TRBV20-1 to TRBJ1-4; TCRdb lists TRBD1, though no DNA is available to test this call. The CDR3 sequence is 12 residues long. Germline V gives CDR1 DFQATT, CDR2 SNEGSKA (reference sequence). CDR3 amino acids: CSAQGSNEKLFF.

The chain links TRBV21-1 to TRBJ1-5. TRBV21-1 is an annotated pseudogene. The CDR3 is 17 amino acids. CDR3 region: CASSRPGAGRGNQPQHF.